Each of the 20 T cell receptor beta chains below was sequenced from the same sample in a study of shared clonotypes between healthy human individuals. Produced via immunoSEQ multiplex PCR; TCRdb's table is partial and in-frame only. The sample contains 1.5 million to 2.5 million clones, approximately 95% of which appear only once. Naive CD8 cells lacked CD45RO, underwent positive selection for CCR7 and left out terminally differentiated effector memory CD45RA+ cells. Sequenced material: naive CD8+ T cells sorted from blood. The receptors were gathered from a man aged 18 to 29 in good health.

The J gene is TRBJ1-1, the V gene TRBV5-1, with TRBD1 identical over 9 bases. Germline-derived CDR1 and CDR2 are SGHRS and YFSETQ. The length of the CDR3 is 15 residues. J was trimmed by 2 bases and V by 3 bases; bases with no gene match: 5. The CDR3 nucleotides are TGCGCCAGCAGCTCCAGACAGGGGGACAACACTGAAGCTTTCTTT. Translated, it gives CASSSRQGDNTEAFF.

The rearrangement links TRBV27 to TRBJ2-7; D unresolved. Per germline, CDR1 MNHEY and CDR2 SMNVEV (reference sequence). Trimming stripped 2 bases from V and 1 base from J, with 15 bases between. The CDR3 is 16 amino acids. CDR3 DNA sequence: TGTGCCAGCAGTTTAATCGGCGCCCTCCCTTCCTACGAGCAGTACTTC. Protein: CASSLIGALPSYEQYF.

Comment on this clone: Other nucleotide sequences from this sample produce the same CDR3. This chain connects TRBV5-1 to TRBJ2-1, with D unresolved. Germline V gene sequence: CDR1 SGHRS, CDR2 YFSETQ. V lost 1 base and J lost 7, with 6 bases in between. The CDR3 is made up of 12 amino acids. The CDR3 here is CASSLSGNEQFF. DNA for the CDR3: TGCGCCAGCAGCTTGTCCGGAAATGAGCAGTTCTTC. The complete variable domain, with remaining parts taken from reference TRBV5-1 and TRBJ2-1, reads KAGVTQTPRYLIKTRGQQVTLSCSPISGHRSVSWYQQTPGQGLQFLFEYFSETQRNKGNFPGRFSGRQFSNSRSEMNVSTLELGDSALYLCASSLSGNEQFFGPGTRLTVL.

The V and J genes are TRBV12-5 and TRBJ2-5; either TRBD1 or TRBD2 may supply D (5 bases each). Trimming stripped 4 bases from V and 4 bases from J, with 19 bases between. CDR1 is LGHNT and CDR2 is FRNRAP in the germline V gene. The CDR3 totals 16 residues. CDR3 in amino acids: CASGSAGAQVRETQYF. CDR3 in DNA: TGTGCTAGTGGTTCGGCCGGGGCCCAAGTCCGAGAGACCCAGTACTTC.

This sequence joins TRBV28 and TRBJ2-3; D is undetermined. The germline gives CDR1 MDHEN, CDR2 SYDVKM. This CDR3 has 13 amino acids. V was clipped by 8 bases and J by 2 bases, with 11 bases between them. The CDR3 region is CASSYLITDTQYF. The CDR3, as DNA: TGTGCCAGCTCCTATCTAATCACAGATACGCAGTATTTT.

This clone has just one count. The chain uses TRBV6-1 and TRBJ1-2; TRBD1 aligns across 9 bases. The CDR3 loop spans 16 amino acids. V was pared by 2 bases and J by 4 bases, with 8 bases of the junction left unmatched. Per germline, CDR1 MNHNS and CDR2 SASEGT. In DNA form, the CDR3 reads TGTGCCAGCAGTGAATTCACAGGGGGCGCGACCTATGGCTACACCTTC. The encoded protein is CASSEFTGGATYGYTF.

The rearrangement uses TRBV7-2 and TRBJ2-7, with a possible D match to TRBD1 (6 bases). The CDR3 runs to 14 residues. V gave up 1 base and J gave up 5 bases, with 12 bases separating them. From germline, CDR1 is SGHTA and CDR2 FQGNSA. The CDR3 DNA follows: TGTGCCAGCAGCTTAGTACCAGGGGTCCACGAGCAGTACTTC. Residues: CASSLVPGVHEQYF.

With respect to this clone: In the same sample, other DNA sequences code for this CDR3. V and J are TRBV27 and TRBJ1-1; tentative D call: TRBD1 (5 bases). This CDR3 is built from 14 residues. CDR1 is MNHEY, CDR2 SMNVEV, per germline (reference sequence). V was clipped by 3 bases and J by 1 base, with 9 bases between them. The CDR3 bases are TGTGCCAGCAGTTTCGGGGGTTCGAACACTGAAGCTTTCTTT. It codes for CASSFGGSNTEAFF.

V usage is TRBV9 and J usage is TRBJ1-1, with a possible D match to TRBD1 (5 bases). The germline gives CDR1 SGDLS, CDR2 YYNGEE. The CDR3 sequence is 13 residues long. The V end was cut by 3 bases, the J end by 5 bases, with 11 bases between. CDR3 loop: CASSGRWGTEAFF. Here the CDR3 DNA reads TGTGCCAGCAGCGGGCGGTGGGGGACTGAAGCTTTCTTT.

This clone was seen a single time. The chain employs TRBV4-1 and TRBJ1-3; 7 bases fit TRBD1. The V segment lost 3 bases and the J segment 8 bases; nucleotides outside the gene matches: 7. This CDR3 has 14 residues. Germline-derived CDR1 and CDR2 are MGHRA and YSYEKL. CDR3 loop: CASSHRGGEDTIYF. The CDR3 region has the DNA TGCGCCAGCAGCCACCGAGGGGGCGAGGACACCATATATTTT.

This sequence joins TRBV4-1 and TRBJ2-3; 12 nucleotides line up with TRBD2. The CDR3 length is 16 residues. With 4 bases clipped from V and 2 bases from J, the junction kept 4 bases outside the gene matches. From germline, CDR1 is MGHRA and CDR2 YSYEKL. This chain's CDR3 is CASSLSSGRVTDTQYF. The CDR3 nucleotides read TGCGCCAGCAGCCTTTCTAGCGGGAGGGTCACAGATACGCAGTATTTT.

This clone was counted between two and nine times. Distinct nucleotide sequences in the sample also encode this CDR3. This rearrangement joins TRBV5-6 to TRBJ1-5; unclear D gene. CDR3 length: 12 residues. The V end was cut by 2 bases, the J end by 6 bases, with 6 bases between. Germline assignment: CDR1 SGHDT and CDR2 YYEEEE. For the CDR3, the DNA is TGTGCCAGCAGCTTATTCGGTCAGCCCCAGCATTTT. It encodes CASSLFGQPQHF.

This chain joins TRBV13 and TRBJ1-3; D not resolved. The germline V and J ends were trimmed by 5 bases and 0 bases, with 11 bases remaining between them. Germline V gene lookup returns CDR1 PRHDT and CDR2 FYEKMQ (reference sequence). This CDR3 spans 15 amino acids. The CDR3 DNA reads as TGTGCCAGCAGCAACAGTGAAGACTCTGGAAACACCATATATTTT. It yields the protein CASSNSEDSGNTIYF.

This chain uses TRBV6-4 with TRBJ2-2; D ambiguous. The CDR3 totals 14 residues. V gave up 4 bases and J gave up 0 bases, with 6 bases separating them. Germline loops: CDR1 MRHNA, CDR2 SNTAGT. CDR3: CASSVHPNTGELFF. In DNA form, the CDR3 reads TGTGCCAGCAGTGTACATCCGAACACCGGGGAGCTGTTTTTT.

This clone was seen only once. The chain combines TRBV4-3 with TRBJ2-5, with 9 nucleotides matching TRBD2. V trimming: 1 base; J trimming: 2 bases; junction bases outside the gene matches: 5. Germline CDR1 LGHNA, CDR2 YSLEER. The CDR3 is 16 residues long. The CDR3 DNA sequence: TGCGCCAGCAGCCAAGGGGCTAGCGGGAATCAAGAGACCCAGTACTTC. Protein sequence: CASSQGASGNQETQYF.

The chain carries TRBV7-6 and TRBJ2-2; either TRBD1 or TRBD2 may supply D (6 bases each). V lost 5 bases to trimming and J lost 6 bases, with 13 bases between them. Germline V CDR1 and CDR2: SGHVS, FNYEAQ. CDR3 length: 14 residues. Here the CDR3 reads CASSPAGGAGELFF. The CDR3 bases are TGTGCCAGCAGCCCCGCCGGGGGCGCCGGGGAGCTGTTTTTT.

The rearrangement links TRBV6-6 to TRBJ2-7, with TRBD1 matching 8 bases. With V trimmed by 2 bases and J by 4 bases, 10 bases remained unmatched. CDR1 and CDR2 (germline): MNHNY, SVGAGI (reference sequence). The CDR3 has 16 amino acids. CDR3: CASSYPGQGRGYEQYF. The CDR3 DNA reads as TGTGCCAGCAGTTACCCTGGACAGGGAAGAGGGTACGAGCAGTACTTC.

V and J are TRBV4-3 and TRBJ2-7, with D unclear. With 1 base removed from V and 2 bases from J, the gap between germline ends came to 9 bases. Per germline, CDR1 LGHNA and CDR2 YSLEER. The CDR3 runs to 14 residues. The CDR3 bases are TGCGCCAGCAGCCAAGGAGGCGGTACCTACGAGCAGTACTTC. It codes for CASSQGGGTYEQYF.

The chain recombines TRBV6-1 with TRBJ1-2, with D possibly TRBD1 on 5 matching bases. CDR1 and CDR2 from the germline V gene are MNHNS and SASEGT. V shed 2 bases and J shed 0 bases, with 16 bases lying between them. CDR3 length: 17 amino acids. The CDR3: CASSEPGTAYTNYGYTF. The CDR3 DNA follows: TGTGCCAGCAGTGAACCTGGGACGGCTTATACTAACTATGGCTACACCTTC.

J is TRBJ2-1 and V is TRBV6-1; 11 bases map to TRBD2. Germline V gene lookup returns CDR1 MNHNS and CDR2 SASEGT. This CDR3 contains 15 residues. With V trimmed by 5 bases and J by 7 bases, 7 bases remained unmatched. CDR3 region: CASSTLAGGLNEQFF. The CDR3 DNA reads TGTGCCAGCAGTACGCTAGCGGGGGGTCTTAATGAGCAGTTCTTC.